This is a list of T cell receptor beta chains from one sample in a study of identifying expanded T cells in peripheral blood. This table comes from immunoSEQ multiplex PCR, and its TCRdb copy is limited to in-frame clones, with some not included. The sample lists around 95,000 clones, about 87% occurring once. The sequenced sample consisted of blood. The origin of the receptors is a person aged 18 to 69 in good health. CDR3s include the opening cysteine and the closing phenylalanine or tryptophan. A D gene is named only where the DNA matches it firmly. Clone size, where shown, is once, few, many, or a class for clones that have expanded.

TRBV30	.	once	TRBJ2-2	CAWSVGGAAGELFF	TGTGCCTGGAGTGTAGGGGGGGCGGCCGGGGAGCTGTTTTTT
TRBV6-1	.	.	TRBJ2-1	CASSEGVLSFRRGNEQFF	TGTGCCAGCAGTGAAGGGGTCCTAAGCTTTAGAAGGGGCAATGAGCAGTTCTTC
TRBV10-3	.	.	TRBJ2-7	CAIHDSGQPNSIYEQYF	TGTGCCATACACGACTCGGGGCAACCAAATTCCATCTACGAGCAGTACTTC
TRBV19	.	.	TRBJ1-5	CASSVKHTGIQPQHF	TGTGCCAGTAGTGTCAAACATACAGGGATTCAGCCCCAGCATTTT
TRBV14	.	.	TRBJ2-1	CASSQVQSSYNEQFF	TGTGCCAGCAGCCAAGTCCAGTCTTCCTACAATGAGCAGTTCTTC
TRBV9	.	.	TRBJ2-3	CASSAPPDSYTDTQYF	TGTGCCAGCAGCGCCCCCCCGGACAGCTACACAGATACGCAGTATTTT
TRBV19	TRBD1	.	TRBJ1-2	CASSMTGGAYGYTF	TGTGCCAGTAGTATGACAGGGGGCGCGTATGGCTACACCTTC
TRBV28	TRBD1	.	TRBJ2-1	CATYYRGPYNEQFF	TGTGCCACTTACTACAGGGGGCCCTACAATGAGCAGTTCTTC
TRBV7-9	.	.	TRBJ2-7	CASSLSQRGGYEQYF	TGTGCCAGCAGCTTATCCCAACGTGGGGGCTACGAGCAGTACTTC
TRBV7-2	TRBD2	.	TRBJ2-2	CASSLLAGSGELFF	TGTGCCAGCAGCTTGCTAGCGGGTAGCGGGGAGCTGTTTTTT
TRBV11-2	TRBD2	.	TRBJ2-3	CASSGGAGEADTQYF	TGTGCCAGCAGTGGGGGAGCGGGAGAGGCAGATACGCAGTATTTT
TRBV2	TRBD1	few	TRBJ1-6	CASSPGQGGDNSPLHF	TGTGCCAGCAGTCCGGGACAGGGCGGGGATAATTCACCCCTCCACTTT
TRBV10-3	.	.	TRBJ1-2	CAISDHPAGRYGYTF	TGTGCCATCAGCGACCATCCGGCGGGCAGATATGGCTACACCTTC